This T cell receptor (beta chain) was obtained from a study of T cells after somatic rescue of genetic block. Assay: immunoSEQ multiplex PCR; the TCRdb copy retains only in-frame clones and omits some. Seen here are 15,000 or so clones, approximately 76% observed once, and the top ten hold more than 13%. The CDR3 is 16 residues long. J was trimmed by 0 bases and V by 1 base; bases with no gene match: 4. Germline V gives CDR1 SGHVS, CDR2 FNYEAQ. The sample consisted of peripheral blood mononuclear cells (PBMCs). The clonotype originates from a boy younger than 18. V gene TRBV7-6 combines with J gene TRBJ2-3, with 7 bases matching TRBD2. The CDR3 nucleotides read TGTGCCAGCAGCTTAGGGGCCGGGGGGAGCACAGATACGCAGTATTTT. Residues: CASSLGAGGSTDTQYF.